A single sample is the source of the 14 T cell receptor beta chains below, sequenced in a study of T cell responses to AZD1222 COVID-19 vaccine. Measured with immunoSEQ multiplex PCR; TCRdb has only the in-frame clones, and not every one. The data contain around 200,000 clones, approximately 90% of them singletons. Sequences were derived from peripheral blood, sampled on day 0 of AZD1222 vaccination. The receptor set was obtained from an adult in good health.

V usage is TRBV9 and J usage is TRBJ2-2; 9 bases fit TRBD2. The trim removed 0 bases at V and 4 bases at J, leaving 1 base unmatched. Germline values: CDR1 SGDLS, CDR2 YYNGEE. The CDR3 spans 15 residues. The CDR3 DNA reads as TGTGCCAGCAGCGTAGTGCGGGAGGGCACCGGGGAGCTGTTTTTT. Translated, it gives CASSVVREGTGELFF.

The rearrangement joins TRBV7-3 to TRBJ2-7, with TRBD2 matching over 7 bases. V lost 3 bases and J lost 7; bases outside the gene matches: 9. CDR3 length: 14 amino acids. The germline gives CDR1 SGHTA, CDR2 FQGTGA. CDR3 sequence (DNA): TGTGCCAGCAGCTTTTCGCCCCGGGGAGGGGAGCAGTACTTC. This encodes CASSFSPRGGEQYF.

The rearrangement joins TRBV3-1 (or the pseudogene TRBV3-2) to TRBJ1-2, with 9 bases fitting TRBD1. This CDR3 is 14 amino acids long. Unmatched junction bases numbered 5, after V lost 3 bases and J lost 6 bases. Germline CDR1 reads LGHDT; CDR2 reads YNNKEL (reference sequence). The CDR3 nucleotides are TGTGCCAGCAGCCAGGAGGGACAGGGAGATGGCTACACCTTC. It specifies CASSQEGQGDGYTF.

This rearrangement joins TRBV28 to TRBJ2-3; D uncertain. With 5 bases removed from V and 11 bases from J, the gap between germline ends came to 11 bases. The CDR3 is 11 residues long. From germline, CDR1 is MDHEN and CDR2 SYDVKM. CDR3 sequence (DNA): TGTGCCAGCAGTCCCCCCGGGTTGCAGTATTTT. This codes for CASSPPGLQYF.

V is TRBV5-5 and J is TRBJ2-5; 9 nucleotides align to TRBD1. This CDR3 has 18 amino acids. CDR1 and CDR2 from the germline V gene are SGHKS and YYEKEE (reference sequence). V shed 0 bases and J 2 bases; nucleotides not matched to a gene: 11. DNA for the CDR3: TGTGCCAGCAGCTTGGCCTTAGACAGGGGGGGCCGTCAAGAGACCCAGTACTTC. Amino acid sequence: CASSLALDRGGRQETQYF.

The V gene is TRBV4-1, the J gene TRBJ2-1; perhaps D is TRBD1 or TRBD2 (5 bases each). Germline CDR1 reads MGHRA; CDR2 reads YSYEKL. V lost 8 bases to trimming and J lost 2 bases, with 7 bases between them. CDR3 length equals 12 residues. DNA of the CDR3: TGCGCCAGCGGGACCGCCTACAATGAGCAGTTCTTC. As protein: CASGTAYNEQFF.

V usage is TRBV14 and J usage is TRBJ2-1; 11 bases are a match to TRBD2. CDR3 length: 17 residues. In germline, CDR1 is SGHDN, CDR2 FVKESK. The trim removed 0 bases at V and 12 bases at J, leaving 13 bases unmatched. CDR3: CASSQDGASGRTWRQFF. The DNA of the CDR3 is TGTGCCAGCAGCCAAGATGGGGCTAGCGGGAGGACCTGGCGGCAGTTCTTC.

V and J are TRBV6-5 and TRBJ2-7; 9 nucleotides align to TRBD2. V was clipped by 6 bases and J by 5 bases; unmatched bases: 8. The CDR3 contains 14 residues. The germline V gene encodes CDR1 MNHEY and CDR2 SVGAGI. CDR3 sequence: CASRGPTSGHEQYF. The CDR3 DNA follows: TGTGCCAGCAGGGGGCCCACTAGCGGGCACGAGCAGTACTTC.

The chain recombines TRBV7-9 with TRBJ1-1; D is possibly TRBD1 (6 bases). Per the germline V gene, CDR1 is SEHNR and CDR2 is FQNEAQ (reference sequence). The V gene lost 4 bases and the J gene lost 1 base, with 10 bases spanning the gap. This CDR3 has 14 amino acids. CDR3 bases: TGTGCCAGCAGCTCAACAGGGCCGAACACTGAAGCTTTCTTT. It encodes CASSSTGPNTEAFF.

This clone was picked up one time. CDR3 DNA sequence: TGTGCCAGCAGTTACGGATTAGCGGGGGGGAGGGATACGCAGTATTTT. As protein: CASSYGLAGGRDTQYF. This chain links TRBV6-5 with TRBJ2-3; TRBD2 agrees at 11 bases. Germline CDR1 MNHEY, CDR2 SVGAGI. The junction had 7 bases not matched to a gene; V was cut back by 2 bases and J by 6 bases. CDR3 length: 16 amino acids.

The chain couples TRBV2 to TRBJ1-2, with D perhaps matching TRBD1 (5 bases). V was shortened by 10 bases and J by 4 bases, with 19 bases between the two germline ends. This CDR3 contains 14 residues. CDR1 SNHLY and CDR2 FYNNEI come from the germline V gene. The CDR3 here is CATVDAQDSYGYTF. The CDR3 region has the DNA TGTGCCACCGTCGACGCACAGGATTCCTATGGCTACACCTTC.

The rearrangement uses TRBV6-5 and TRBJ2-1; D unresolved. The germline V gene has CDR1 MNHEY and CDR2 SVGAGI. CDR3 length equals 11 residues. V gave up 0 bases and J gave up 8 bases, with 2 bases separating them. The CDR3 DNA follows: TGTGCCAGCAGTTACTCAGATGAGCAGTTCTTC. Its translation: CASSYSDEQFF.

The CDR3 nucleotides read TGTGCCAGCAGTTTGTACGGGAGGGCCGCCAAAAACATTCAGTACTTC. This translates into CASSLYGRAAKNIQYF. V gene TRBV28 combines with J gene TRBJ2-4; 8 bases match TRBD2. In germline, CDR1 is MDHEN, CDR2 SYDVKM. Trimming removed 3 bases from V and 1 base from J; junction bases left unmatched: 5. The CDR3 totals 16 residues.

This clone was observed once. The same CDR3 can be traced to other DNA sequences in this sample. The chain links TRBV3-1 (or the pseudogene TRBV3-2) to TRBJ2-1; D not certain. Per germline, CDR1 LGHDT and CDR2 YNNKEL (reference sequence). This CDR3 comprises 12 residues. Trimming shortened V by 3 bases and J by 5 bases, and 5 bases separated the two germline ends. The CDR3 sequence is CASSQGNNEQFF. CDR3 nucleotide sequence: TGTGCCAGCAGCCAGGGTAACAATGAGCAGTTCTTC.